The source of this TCR beta chain is a study of beta chain features in type 1 diabetes. The CDR3 runs 13 residues. Per germline, CDR1 SGHTA and CDR2 FQGNSA. Germline trimming cut 5 bases from V and 4 bases from J; bases unmatched to any gene: 3. Turning to this clone: What it binds is unknown.

The investigators reverse transcribed all of the isolated RNA, so they sequenced expressed TCRB transcripts. Method: immunoSEQ multiplex PCR; TCRdb's copy keeps in-frame clones and lacks some. The sample consists of approximately 170,000 clones, about 63% of them appearing once. General observations from the study: When Type 1 diabetes patients were examined, their TCRB CDR3s proved moderately but significantly shorter in all four CD4+ subsets.

The rearrangement joins TRBV7-2 to TRBJ2-7, with 9 bases fitting TRBD1. The specimen sequenced was naive CD4+ T cells from blood. This TCR came from a man younger than 45 with type 1 diabetes. CDR3: CASSPGTGYEQYF. The CDR3 DNA follows: TGTGCCAGCAGCCCGGGGACAGGGTACGAGCAGTACTTC.